A selection of T cell receptor beta chains follows, all from one sample in a study of T cells after posttransplantation cyclophosphamide. Some clones are missing from TCRdb's copy, which holds only in-frame ones; the method was immunoSEQ multiplex PCR. Listed here are approximately 27,000 clones without any singletons, the top ten holding approximately 1.5%. The sequenced sample consisted of PBMCs. These receptors originate from a man aged 45-65 years in good health, CMV-negative, and a related stem cell transplant donor. The CDR3 runs from the conserved cysteine through the conserved F or W. Fields, in order: J gene, V gene, clone size, D gene, CDR3 protein, CDR3 DNA. A D gene is named only where the DNA matches it firmly. Clone sizes are shown as once, few, many, or a class for an expanded clone.

TRBJ2-6 | TRBV28 | many | TRBD1 | CASSLQGAGANVLTF | TGTGCCAGCAGTCTCCAGGGGGCTGGGGCCAACGTCCTGACTTTC
TRBJ2-1 | TRBV14 | many | - | CASSQVGQHWDRGRNNEQFF | TGTGCCAGCAGCCAAGTAGGACAGCATTGGGATCGAGGTCGCAACAATGAGCAGTTCTTC
TRBJ2-7 | TRBV30 | many | TRBD1 | CAWGGQAYEQYF | TGTGCCTGGGGTGGACAGGCCTACGAGCAGTACTTC
TRBJ2-2 | TRBV5-4 | many | - | CASVLGATPNTGELFF | TGTGCCAGCGTCCTCGGAGCGACCCCGAACACCGGGGAGCTGTTTTTT
TRBJ1-5 | TRBV29-1 | many | - | CSVGGVYSNQPQHF | TGCAGCGTGGGGGGTGTATATAGCAATCAGCCCCAGCATTTT
TRBJ2-5 | TRBV6-1 | many | TRBD2 | CASSPRTSGETQYF | TGTGCCAGCAGCCCCCGGACTAGCGGGGAGACCCAGTACTTC
TRBJ1-2 | TRBV6-1 | few | TRBD1 | CASSEGQGYGYTF | TGTGCCAGCAGTGAAGGACAGGGCTATGGCTACACCTTC
TRBJ2-2 | TRBV6-6 | many | - | CASSSAGGQGFGELFF | TGTGCCAGCAGTTCCGCCGGAGGGCAGGGTTTCGGGGAGCTGTTTTTT
TRBJ2-1 | TRBV5-4 | many | TRBD2 | CASSLSDRGLAESDEQFF | TGTGCCAGCAGCTTGTCAGACAGGGGACTAGCGGAATCGGATGAGCAGTTCTTC
TRBJ1-5 | TRBV7-8 | few | TRBD1 | CASSLTGLSQPQHF | TGTGCCAGCAGCTTGACAGGGCTGAGTCAGCCCCAGCATTTT
TRBJ2-1 | TRBV18 | few | TRBD2 | CASSPGTSGLYEQFF | TGTGCCAGCTCTCCCGGGACTAGCGGTCTCTATGAGCAGTTCTTC
TRBJ1-3 | TRBV10-3 | many | TRBD1 | CAISEFTGENTIYF | TGTGCCATCAGTGAGTTTACAGGGGAAAACACCATATATTTT
TRBJ2-5 | TRBV21-1 | many | - | CASSKGQQETQYF | TGTGCCAGCAGCAAAGGACAGCAAGAGACCCAGTACTTC
TRBJ1-2 | TRBV9 | many | - | CASSVGGQGGNYGYTF | TGTGCCAGCAGCGTAGGGGGTCAGGGAGGGAACTATGGCTACACCTTC
TRBJ1-6 | TRBV5-6 | many | TRBD1 | CASSLAGGNSPLHF | TGTGCCAGCAGCTTGGCAGGGGGGAATTCACCCCTCCACTTT
TRBJ1-5 | TRBV27 | many | - | CASSSARYHQPQHF | TGTGCCAGCAGTTCCGCCAGGTACCATCAGCCCCAGCATTTT
TRBJ2-2 | TRBV7-9 | many | TRBD1 | CAIVDRTNTGELFF | TGTGCCATCGTGGACAGGACGAACACCGGGGAGCTGTTTTTT
TRBJ2-3 | TRBV29-1 | many | TRBD2 | CSAGLAGDSDTQYF | TGCAGCGCGGGACTAGCGGGAGATTCAGATACGCAGTATTTT
TRBJ2-7 | TRBV2 | many | TRBD2 | CASGLAGGPYEQYF | TGTGCCAGCGGGCTAGCGGGAGGACCCTACGAGCAGTACTTC
TRBJ2-3 | TRBV10-1 | many | - | CASSEGGREADTQYF | TGCGCCAGCAGTGAAGGGGGACGAGAAGCAGATACGCAGTATTTT
TRBJ2-7 | TRBV4-1 | many | TRBD2 | CASSQSGEGLREQYF | TGCGCCAGCAGCCAAAGCGGGGAAGGGCTACGCGAGCAGTACTTC
TRBJ1-4 | TRBV19 | many | TRBD1 | CASRQGKDEKLFF | TGTGCCAGCAGACAGGGGAAAGATGAAAAACTGTTTTTT
TRBJ2-3 | TRBV5-1 | many | TRBD2 | CASSLWRGAPDTQYF | TGCGCCAGCAGCTTGTGGCGGGGGGCCCCAGATACGCAGTATTTT